Listed below are T cell receptor beta chains from one sample, sequenced in a study of cytomegalovirus exposure and HLA in healthy donors. Assay: immunoSEQ multiplex PCR; the TCRdb copy retains only in-frame clones and omits some. This sample contains 100,000 or so clones. What was sequenced was PBMCs. These receptors all come from a woman aged 25 to 39 in good health and CMV-seronegative. Both conserved end residues are part of each CDR3. D genes are given only for firm matches.

-	TRBJ1-4	TRBV11-2	TGTGCCAGCAGCTTAGGTGCGGCACCAACTAATGAAAAACTGTTTTTT	CASSLGAAPTNEKLFF
TRBD1	TRBJ1-1	TRBV19	TGTGCCAGTAGTATGGTGACAGGGTCGAACACTGAAGCTTTCTTT	CASSMVTGSNTEAFF
-	TRBJ1-1	TRBV7-9	TGTGCCAGCAGCGACCCTGGCGGCACTGAAGCTTTCTTT	CASSDPGGTEAFF
-	TRBJ2-1	TRBV15	TGTGCCACATCCGCATTCGGCAATGAGCAGTTCTTC	CATSAFGNEQFF
TRBD2	TRBJ2-2	TRBV4-1	TGCGCCAGCAGCCAGGGCGGGGGGAACACCGGGGAGCTGTTTTTT	CASSQGGGNTGELFF
TRBD1	TRBJ1-5	TRBV19	TGTGCCAGTAGTTCCGATTTCGGGACAGTCAATCAGCCCCAGCATTTT	CASSSDFGTVNQPQHF
-	TRBJ2-2	TRBV7-9	TGTGCCAGCAGCTTAGGAGGCAACACCGGGGAGCTGTTTTTT	CASSLGGNTGELFF
TRBD1	TRBJ1-1	TRBV9	TGTGCCAGCAAGGGGGCCAGGGGACAGGGTACTACTGAAGCTTTCTTT	CASKGARGQGTTEAFF
TRBD2	TRBJ2-3	TRBV29-1	TGCAGCGTTGTGGGGGGGTACACAGATACGCAGTATTTT	CSVVGGYTDTQYF
-	TRBJ2-7	TRBV19	TGTGCCAGTAGACCGACAGGTAGCTCCTACGAGCAGTACTTC	CASRPTGSSYEQYF
TRBD1	TRBJ1-1	TRBV28	TGTGCCAGCAGTTTATTTCGGACAGGGGGCTCTGAAGCTTTCTTT	CASSLFRTGGSEAFF
TRBD1	TRBJ2-6	TRBV7-9	TGTGCCAGCAGCCCGACAGGGGGTGGAGGGGCCAACGTCCTGACTTTC	CASSPTGGGGANVLTF
-	TRBJ1-2	TRBV7-2	TGTGCCAGCAGCCTAGACACGTGGGGCTACACCTTC	CASSLDTWGYTF
-	TRBJ1-1	TRBV27	TGTGCCAGCAGTTTAGCCCCTGGGAGGCCGGGAGACACTGAAGCTTTCTTT	CASSLAPGRPGDTEAFF
TRBD1	TRBJ1-5	TRBV6-1	TGTGCCAGCAGTGACGGGACAGGGATGCAGCCCCAGCATTTT	CASSDGTGMQPQHF
-	TRBJ2-7	TRBV27	TGTGCCAGCAGTTTTAGCAGGGTGGGGGAGCAGTACTTC	CASSFSRVGEQYF
TRBD2	TRBJ2-1	TRBV7-6	TGTGCCAGCAGCTTATTAAGCGGGGGGTACAATGAGCAGTTCTTC	CASSLLSGGYNEQFF
TRBD2	TRBJ2-5	TRBV4-1	TGCGCCAGCAGTGGTTGGGCCCTAGCGGGGGGGAACCAAGAGACCCAGTACTTC	CASSGWALAGGNQETQYF